The 14 T cell receptor beta chains in this list originate from one sample, sequenced in a study of T cells in Graves' hyperthyroidism and ophthalmopathy. Researchers took RNA transcripts and amplified the TCR beta CDR3 regions from them. The TCR CDR3 was amplified in a first-round RT-PCR using the HTBI primer set. Via MiXCR, TCRdb re-called the multiplex PCR reads, giving one row per CDR3 protein. The data hold a few hundred thousand distinct CDR3 sequences, with 46% observed a single time. Sequenced sample: peripheral blood or thyroid tissue (not recorded which). The receptor set was obtained from an adult woman with Graves' disease, either hyperthyroidism or ophthalmopathy (not recorded which).

This clonotype was detected ten times or more. This chain joins TRBV20-1 and TRBJ2-7; 10 nucleotides match TRBD1. After removal of 6 bases from V and 4 bases from J, the junction contained 6 bases not matched to a gene. This CDR3 is built from 13 residues. CDR1 and CDR2 from the germline V gene are DFQATT and SNEGSKA (reference sequence). In nucleotides, the CDR3 is TGCAGTGCGACGGACAGGGGGGCTTACGAGCAGTACTTC. Translated, it gives CSATDRGAYEQYF.

This clonotype was seen ten or more times. The CDR3: CSARDRRLAGVDEQYF. In DNA, the CDR3 is TGCAGTGCTAGAGATCGGCGACTAGCGGGAGTGGACGAGCAGTACTTC. The rearrangement uses TRBV20-1 and TRBJ2-7; TRBD2 agrees at 12 bases. The CDR3 has 16 residues. The germline gives CDR1 DFQATT, CDR2 SNEGSKA (reference sequence). V lost 0 bases, J lost 5 bases, and 8 bases stayed unmatched.

The V and J genes are TRBV2 and TRBJ1-5; D is unresolved. The CDR3 is 13 residues long. The germline V gene encodes CDR1 SNHLY and CDR2 FYNNEI. The V end lost 7 bases, the J end lost 5 bases, and 12 bases lay between the germline ends. The CDR3 loop is CASTGGRHQPQHF. As DNA, the CDR3 is TGTGCCAGCACTGGCGGTCGACATCAGCCCCAGCATTTT.

This clonotype occurred a few times. This chain joins TRBV29-1 and TRBJ1-1; 7 nucleotides align to TRBD1. The length of the CDR3 is 11 residues. Trimming cost V 7 bases and J 7 bases; bases outside gene matches: 6. Germline-derived CDR1 and CDR2 are SQVTM and ANQGSEA. Here the CDR3 reads CSGQGDNEAFF. The CDR3 bases are TGCAGCGGGCAGGGGGATAATGAAGCTTTCTTT. The full variable domain, its missing parts supplied by reference TRBV29-1 and TRBJ1-1, is SAVISQKPSRDICQRGTSLTIQCQVDSQVTMMFWYRQQPGQSLTLIATANQGSEATYESGFVIDKFPISRPNLTFSTLTVSNMSPEDSSIYLCSGQGDNEAFFGQGTRLTVV.

On this clonotype: As the CDR3 is not closed by the conserved phenylalanine or tryptophan, this likely results from a read error. The chain combines TRBV9 with TRBJ1-1; 7 nucleotides match TRBD1. Looked up from germline, CDR1 is SGDLS and CDR2 is YYNGEE. The CDR3 has 15 amino acids. The junction had 10 bases not matched to a gene; V was cut back by 4 bases and J by 4 bases. The CDR3 DNA sequence: TGTGCCAGCAGCCGACAGGGAGAGTTGAGCACTGAAGCTTTCCTT. Translated: CASSRQGELSTEAFL.

The gene calls are TRBV5-1 and TRBJ2-7, with 7 bases identical to TRBD2. The CDR3 is 20 residues long. Germline CDR1 reads SGHRS; CDR2 reads YFSETQ. For the CDR3, the DNA is TGCGCCAGCAGCCCAGGGAACCGGCGGGACTACATTGAGCTCCTACGAGCAGTCAGAGTT. Translating gives CASSPGNRRDYIELLRAVRV.

The rearrangement links TRBV20-1 to TRBJ2-5; 12 nucleotides agree with TRBD2. This CDR3 region has 15 residues. Germline trimming cut 6 bases from V and 5 bases from J; bases unmatched to any gene: 10. In germline, CDR1 is DFQATT, CDR2 SNEGSKA (reference sequence). The CDR3 protein is CSAPRLLAGGETQYF. The CDR3 DNA is TGCAGTGCCCCCCGACTACTAGCGGGAGGTGAGACCCAGTACTTC.

The DNA for the CDR3 is TGTGCCACCAGCAGCTTGGCCAGCTCTGGGGCCAACGTCCTGACTTTC. Its protein product is CATSSLASSGANVLTF. The V and J genes are TRBV15 and TRBJ2-6, with D hard to call. V was cut by 3 bases and J by 0 bases, with 9 bases left in between. The CDR3 loop spans 16 amino acids. CDR1 and CDR2 from the germline V gene are LNHNV and YYDKDF (reference sequence).

This clonotype was recorded many times. Since a much larger clone is just one base distant, this may be a read error. The chain carries TRBV10-3 and TRBJ2-5; possibly TRBD1 or TRBD2 for D (5 bases each). This CDR3 region has 16 residues. V was trimmed by 4 bases and J by 3 bases, leaving 18 bases between them. CDR1 ENHRY and CDR2 SYGVKD come from the germline V gene. The DNA for the CDR3 is TGTGCCATCAGTGGGTCGAAAGGGACCGGCGAAGAGACCCAGTACTTC. It yields the protein CAISGSKGTGEETQYF.

The genes are TRBV30 and TRBJ2-5, with D maybe TRBD1 (6 bases). Germline CDR1 is GTSNPN and CDR2 is SVGIG (reference sequence). The CDR3 extends over 19 amino acids. Trimming cost V 2 bases and J 0 bases, with 25 bases left between them. The CDR3 is CAWSFFPPDRPQYQETQYF. DNA for the CDR3: TGTGCCTGGAGTTTTTTCCCTCCCGACAGGCCGCAGTACCAAGAGACCCAGTACTTC.

The chain links TRBV19 to TRBJ1-1; D is perhaps TRBD1 (6 bases). The V gene's germline CDR1 is LNHDA and CDR2 SQIVND (reference sequence). Trimming took off 6 bases at V and 0 bases at J, with 11 bases between the two ends. CDR3 length: 14 amino acids. This CDR3 reads CASRAGTLNTEAFF. For the CDR3, the DNA is TGTGCCAGTAGAGCCGGGACATTGAACACTGAAGCTTTCTTT.

This sequence joins TRBV20-1 and TRBJ2-5; D assignment may be TRBD1 or TRBD2 (7 bases each). CDR1 DFQATT and CDR2 SNEGSKA come from the germline V gene (reference sequence). The V and J ends lost 6 bases and 5 bases respectively, with 16 bases between them. This CDR3 spans 13 amino acids. The CDR3 nucleotides read TGCAGTGCCCAACCAGGGGGGGGCGAGACCCAGTACTTC. This sequence encodes CSAQPGGGETQYF.

Points on this clonotype: This may come from a read error, since a much larger clone is one base off. The chain joins TRBV4-3 to TRBJ1-5, with D unresolved. The CDR3 length is 13 residues. Germline CDR1 is LGHNA and CDR2 is YSLEER. CDR3 sequence: CAGSYYSNQPQHF. CDR3 in DNA: TGCGCCGGCAGCTATTATAGCAATCAGCCCCAGCATTTT.

This clonotype was counted between two and nine times. The rearrangement joins TRBV6-2 or TRBV6-3 to TRBJ2-5; D unresolved. CDR1 and CDR2 (germline): MNHEY, SVGEGT. Trimming removed 6 bases at V and 2 bases at J, with 13 bases between. The CDR3 runs 14 residues. The CDR3 region has the DNA TGTGCCAGCAGCTCTTCGGACCGTCAAGAGACCCAGTACTTC. As protein: CASSSSDRQETQYF.